The 15 T cell receptor beta chains below were found in one sample sequenced in a study of shared clonotypes between healthy human individuals. Generated by immunoSEQ multiplex PCR, the TCRdb table keeps only in-frame clones and is missing some. Here the sample spans some 1.1 million clones, 70% to 85% being singletons. Sequencing was done on a sample of memory CD4+ T cells from PBMCs. The subset here: CD45RA-negative fraction. These receptors all stem from a man aged 18-30 years in good health. Some clones in this sample may be carry-over from other donors' samples.

The chain carries TRBV10-3 and TRBJ1-4; a possible D gene is TRBD1 (5 bases). The ends were cut back, 0 bases at V and 4 bases at J, with 9 bases in the middle. CDR1 is ENHRY, CDR2 SYGVKD, per germline. The CDR3 sequence is 15 residues long. The chain's CDR3 is CAISESAGSNEKLFF. The CDR3 DNA follows: TGTGCCATCAGTGAGTCGGCAGGGAGTAATGAAAAACTGTTTTTT.

The chain links TRBV4-3 to TRBJ2-3; 9 bases match TRBD2. Per germline, CDR1 LGHNA and CDR2 YSLEER. The CDR3 is 16 residues long. Losses at the gene ends were 2 bases for V and 1 base for J; bases not matched to a gene: 4. The DNA for the CDR3 is TGCGCCAGCAGCCAACTGCGGGAGGGTGGCACAGATACGCAGTATTTT. It translates to CASSQLREGGTDTQYF.

This sequence joins TRBV7-9 and TRBJ2-5, with 8 bases matching TRBD2. The CDR3 is 14 residues long. Germline CDR1 reads SEHNR; CDR2 reads FQNEAQ (reference sequence). After removal of 3 bases from V and 4 bases from J, the junction contained 4 bases not matched to a gene. CDR3 sequence (DNA): TGTGCCAGCAGCTTTTACGGGACTAGAGAGACCCAGTACTTC. Its protein is CASSFYGTRETQYF.

The chain combines TRBV15 with TRBJ1-3, with D hard to call. Trimming removed 0 bases from V and 0 bases from J, with 15 bases in between. The CDR3 loop spans 18 amino acids. The germline gives CDR1 LNHNV, CDR2 YYDKDF (reference sequence). The CDR3: CATSRDLFGGRSGNTIYF. In nucleotides, the CDR3 is TGTGCCACCAGCAGAGATTTGTTCGGCGGGCGCTCTGGAAACACCATATATTTT. The full variable domain, with the rest looked up from reference TRBV15 and TRBJ1-3, is DAMVIQNPRYQVTQFGKPVTLSCSQTLNHNVMYWYQQKSSQAPKLLFHYYDKDFNNEADTPDNFQSRRPNTSFCFLDIRSPGLGDTAMYLCATSRDLFGGRSGNTIYFGEGSWLTVV.

The chain joins TRBV6-5 to TRBJ2-7; 8 nucleotides agree with TRBD1. This CDR3 comprises 13 residues. V lost 9 bases and J lost 2; bases outside the gene matches: 6. Germline V lookup: CDR1 MNHEY, CDR2 SVGAGI. CDR3 nucleotide sequence: TGTGCCAGTATGACAGGGGCCCCCTACGAGCAGTACTTC. Residues: CASMTGAPYEQYF.

This clone was observed a few times. This sequence joins TRBV19 and TRBJ1-5; tentative D call: TRBD1 (5 bases). Trimming took 4 bases from V and 5 from J, leaving 12 bases between them. From germline, CDR1 is LNHDA and CDR2 SQIVND (reference sequence). The CDR3 loop spans 14 amino acids. CDR3 loop: CASSTRQQDQPQHF. CDR3 DNA: TGTGCCAGTAGTACTCGACAGCAGGATCAGCCCCAGCATTTT.

The chain employs TRBV6-5 and TRBJ1-2; 9 bases fit TRBD1. The germline V gene has CDR1 MNHEY and CDR2 SVGAGI. The CDR3 totals 16 residues. The ends lost 2 bases at V and 1 base at J; junction bases unmatched: 5. The CDR3 spells CASSYHAGQGNYGYTF. The CDR3 nucleotides are TGTGCCAGCAGTTACCACGCGGGACAGGGTAACTATGGCTACACCTTC.

As regards this clone: Other DNA sequences of this sample code for an identical CDR3. The chain has TRBV5-4 and TRBJ2-7; a weak D match, TRBD2 (5 bases). The CDR3 is 13 residues long. From germline, CDR1 is SGHNT and CDR2 YYREEE (reference sequence). V lost 0 bases and J 2 bases, leaving 6 bases between the germline ends. CDR3 bases: TGTGCCAGCAGCTTGGCCGGGACCTACGAGCAGTACTTC. Translating gives CASSLAGTYEQYF.

The chain is built from TRBV28 and TRBJ1-2; TRBD1 is a possible D gene (6 bases). Per germline, CDR1 MDHEN and CDR2 SYDVKM. V was clipped by 5 bases and J by 10 bases, with 23 bases between them. The CDR3 spans 15 residues. CDR3 residues: CASSTQTAGALIYTF. The CDR3 nucleotides read TGTGCCAGCAGTACCCAGACCGCGGGGGCGTTAATCTACACCTTC.

The chain uses TRBV5-4 and TRBJ2-1; 7 nucleotides agree with TRBD2. This CDR3 is built from 18 residues. Germline CDR1 and CDR2: SGHNT and YYREEE (reference sequence). Germline trimming cut 4 bases from V and 6 bases from J; bases unmatched to any gene: 19. In DNA form, the CDR3 reads TGTGCCAGCAGCCCCGACGGGGACGGGGCGGGAGTCGCCAATGAGCAGTTCTTC. Translated: CASSPDGDGAGVANEQFF.

The chain recombines TRBV28 with TRBJ2-3; 11 bases fit TRBD2. The CDR3 is 16 residues long. CDR1 is MDHEN and CDR2 is SYDVKM in the germline V gene. Losses at the gene ends were 2 bases for V and 5 bases for J; bases not matched to a gene: 6. The CDR3 coding sequence is TGTGCCAGCAGTTTAGGGCTAGCGGGAGGTGGAGATACGCAGTATTTT. Residues: CASSLGLAGGGDTQYF.

The chain combines TRBV9 with TRBJ2-7; 7 bases match TRBD1. The germline CDR1 and CDR2 sequences are SGDLS and YYNGEE. With V trimmed by 4 bases and J by 6 bases, 13 bases remained unmatched. The CDR3 is made up of 15 amino acids. This CDR3 is CASSLTPGQLAEQYF. CDR3 nucleotide sequence: TGTGCCAGCAGCTTAACGCCGGGACAGCTCGCCGAGCAGTACTTC. The variable domain in full, with the rest retrieved from reference TRBV9 and TRBJ2-7, is DSGVTQTPKHLITATGQRVTLRCSPRSGDLSVYWYQQSLDQGLQFLIQYYNGEERAKGNILERFSAQQFPDLHSELNLSSLELGDSALYFCASSLTPGQLAEQYFGPGTRLTVT.

The CDR3 coding sequence is TGTGCCAGCAGCCCACAGACGGGAAACTACGAGCAGTACTTC. Its translation: CASSPQTGNYEQYF. The rearrangement uses TRBV7-6 and TRBJ2-7; D perhaps matches TRBD2 (5 bases). The CDR3 consists of 14 residues. Per germline, CDR1 SGHVS and CDR2 FNYEAQ. The ends were cut back, 5 bases at V and 3 bases at J, with 14 bases in the middle.

The chain carries TRBV28 and TRBJ1-2; the D is unclear. There are 15 residues in the CDR3. Trimming removed 4 bases at V and 4 bases at J, with 16 bases between. Germline loops: CDR1 MDHEN, CDR2 SYDVKM. CDR3 sequence reads: CASSSPAGRSYGYTF. DNA of the CDR3: TGTGCCAGCAGTTCCCCGGCCGGTCGGAGCTATGGCTACACCTTC.

This sequence joins TRBV4-2 and TRBJ2-2, with TRBD2 matching over 15 bases. After removal of 4 bases from V and 4 bases from J, the junction contained 4 bases not matched to a gene. Germline CDR1 LGHNA, CDR2 YNFKEQ. CDR3 length: 17 amino acids. The CDR3 protein is CASSPGTSGRITGELFF. The DNA for the CDR3 is TGTGCCAGCAGCCCCGGGACTAGCGGGAGGATCACCGGGGAGCTGTTTTTT.